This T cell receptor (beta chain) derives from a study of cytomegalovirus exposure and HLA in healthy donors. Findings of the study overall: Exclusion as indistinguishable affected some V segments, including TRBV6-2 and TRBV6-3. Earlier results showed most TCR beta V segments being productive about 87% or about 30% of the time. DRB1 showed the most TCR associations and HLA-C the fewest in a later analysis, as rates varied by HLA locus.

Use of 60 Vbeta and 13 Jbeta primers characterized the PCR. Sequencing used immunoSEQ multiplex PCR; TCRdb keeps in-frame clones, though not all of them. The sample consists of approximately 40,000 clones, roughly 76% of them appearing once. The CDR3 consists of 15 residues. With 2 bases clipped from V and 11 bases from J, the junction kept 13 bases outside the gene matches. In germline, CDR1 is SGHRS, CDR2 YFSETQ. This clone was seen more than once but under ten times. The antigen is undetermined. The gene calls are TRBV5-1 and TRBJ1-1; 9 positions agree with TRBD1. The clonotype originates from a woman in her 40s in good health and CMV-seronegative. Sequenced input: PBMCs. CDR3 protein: CASSLGDREGVNAFF. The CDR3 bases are TGCGCCAGCAGCTTAGGGGACAGGGAAGGGGTCAACGCTTTCTTT. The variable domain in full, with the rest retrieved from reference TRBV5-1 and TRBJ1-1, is KAGVTQTPRYLIKTRGQQVTLSCSPISGHRSVSWYQQTPGQGLQFLFEYFSETQRNKGNFPGRFSGRQFSNSRSEMNVSTLELGDSALYLCASSLGDREGVNAFFGQGTRLTVV.